Sequencing of this T cell receptor beta chain was carried out in a study of blood T cell repertoires in COVID-19. Study-wide context: From the United States, Italy and Spain came samples of acute and convalescent COVID-19. T cells, B-cell-depleted T cells, or PBMCs provided the cDNA or gDNA that served as material.

Using immunoSEQ multiplex PCR, the repertoire was profiled, and TCRdb retains in-frame clones only, with some absent. The sample comprises 25,000 to 30,000 clones, 80% to 90% of which are singletons, and around 9.9% rests with the top ten. This CDR3 comprises 13 residues. The V gene lost 7 bases and the J gene lost 4 bases, with 14 bases spanning the gap. The germline CDR1 and CDR2 sequences are MDHEN and SYDVKM. Sequenced: peripheral blood. This chain connects TRBV28 to TRBJ2-7; D gene ambiguous. The sequence derives from a human donor in a cohort sampled during active COVID-19. CDR3 nucleotides: TGTGCCAGCATGGGCACACCAGAATACGAGCAGTACTTC. Its translation is CASMGTPEYEQYF.